The entry below describes one T cell receptor beta chain. As yet, its antigen is unknown. The PCR was carried out with 60 Vbeta primers and 13 Jbeta primers. Produced via immunoSEQ multiplex PCR; TCRdb's table is partial and in-frame only. The sample lists 85,000 to 120,000 clones; 70% to 75% were seen once. The sample comes from a study of cytomegalovirus exposure and HLA in healthy donors. On the study more broadly: Roughly 80 million unique TCRs from HLA-typed donors were held in an early data release. Study-level points and caveats: According to an earlier analysis, most TCR beta V segments yielded productive rearrangements about 90% or about 30% of the time.

V lost 2 bases to trimming and J lost 11 bases; unmatched junction nucleotides: 16. CDR3 length: 16 residues. The germline V gene has CDR1 MNHEY and CDR2 SMNVEV (reference sequence). The TCR originated in a female donor in good health and CMV-seronegative. The gene calls are TRBV27 and TRBJ1-2; TRBD1 matches 8 bases. Sequencing was done on a sample of PBMCs. The CDR3 loop is CASSLMADRGGIGYTF. The DNA for the CDR3 is TGTGCCAGCAGTTTAATGGCAGACAGGGGAGGGATTGGGTACACCTTC.